This T cell receptor beta chain was captured by sequencing in a study of T-cell memory formation after mild COVID-19. Per germline, CDR1 SGDLS and CDR2 YYNGEE. With 0 bases removed from V and 0 bases from J, the gap between germline ends came to 10 bases. The CDR3 has 16 amino acids. This clonotype showed up just a few times. TCRdb ran MiXCR on the 5' RACE reads and lists one entry per CDR3 protein. The table records approximately 350,000 distinct CDR3 sequences, approximately 27% of them present only once. This sequence was found in an adult woman who had mild COVID-19 (a few samples of this study predate the infection). Cell type and time point are not known. What was sequenced was PBMCs or a T cell subset sorted from them (not recorded which). This chain uses TRBV9 with TRBJ2-1; D gene uncertain. CDR3 in amino acids: CASSVDYGDSYNEQFF. The CDR3 DNA reads TGTGCCAGCAGCGTAGATTATGGCGACTCCTACAATGAGCAGTTCTTC.